This TCR beta chain was obtained from a study of shared clonotypes between healthy human individuals (dated by TCRdb to the early 2020s). With regard to the full study: A few men and a couple of women, aged 18 to 49 years, made up the cohort. For each donor, CD4 naive and CD4 memory were each run on three plates, CD8 naive on two plates, and CD8 memory on one plate. The study deeply sequenced blood TCR repertoires of about five healthy adults to estimate repertoire size and the extent of clonotype sharing between individuals. To increase sequencing depth and limit assay-specific biases, TCR repertoire library preparation and sequencing were carried out by different laboratories using diverse techniques. Between about 0.94 and 8.9 billion PBMCs per donor were obtained by leukapheresis. Broad study findings and their caveats: When a few donors were compared, the shared fraction of clonotypes was roughly 4.8% for naive CD4, 3% to 4% for naive CD8, 2.3% for memory CD4, and about 0.36% for memory CD8. Sampling was limited to blood, and TCR repertoires in tissue likely differ from TCR repertoires in blood. Incomplete sequencing was indicated by rarefaction of sorted-subset datasets, despite the large sequencing depth. Based on pairwise subsampling, the degree of clonotype sharing among donors was expected to be affected by sequencing depth. The genetic and exposure-history diversity represented was limited by the small number of donors. Clonotypes shared by all four sorted-subset donors showed higher generation probabilities than non-shared clonotypes. Naive subsets generally had larger estimated clonotype richness than memory subsets.

Using the deep immunoSEQ assay, multiplex PCR amplified TCR CDR3 regions from genomic DNA. Extracted genomic DNA from each cell subset was spread evenly across all wells of several immunoSEQ 96-well plates, with each plate serving as a replicate. For sorted subsets, 150 to 250 ng genomic DNA, equal to some 30,000 T cell genomes, was loaded into each replicate PCR. Purified libraries were measured with a Qubit 3.0 fluorometer, size-checked on a Bioanalyzer 2100, and measured again with the KAPA Library Quantification kit. Every immunoSEQ 96-well plate was sequenced on a separate single-read 150-cycle Illumina NextSeq 550 flow cell. The study's own analysis went as follows. The immunoSEQ output contained only junctional sequences without quality scores, so filtering could not match that applied to full-length reads. To assign V/J genes and CDR3, sequences were annotated using PyIR, a Python wrapper for IgBLAST v1.9, with IMGT germline references. Reads with weak V/J assignments (E-value above 1e-6), missing CDR3, stop codons, out-of-frame junctions, or ambiguous translated residues were removed. A V3J clonotype was defined by an identical inferred V gene, J gene, and CDR3 amino acid sequence. To compute the percentage overlap between repertoires, the number of shared unique clonotypes was divided by the size of the smaller repertoire. Richness of each repertoire was evaluated using RTK rarefaction, the Chao1 estimator, and Recon v2.1 estimates of unobserved clonotypes. OLGA was used to compute generation probabilities for all TCRbeta clonotypes that the gDNA method yielded from several donors. TCRdb holds this immuneACCESS table with in-frame rearrangements only. Some clones are missing; in checked studies, unresolved V genes explain under half, and the rest has no known cause. V, J and clone size were drawn from that table, and D and trimming were deduced from the DNA. The sample includes roughly 2,000,000 clones, with about 95% observed a single time. The top ten hold 1.2% of the sample.

Concerning this clone itself: Its recognized antigen is unknown. Per-base qualities were not stored, and no clone one base away is much larger.

CD8 naive samples were CD45RO-negative cells positively selected for CCR7, giving a CD45RA+CCR7+ population that excluded TemRA cells. Healthy HIV-negative adults with no recently reported acute infections or vaccinations were included as donors. All donors were Caucasian adults living in Nashville, Tennessee, USA. After blood collection by leukapheresis, PBMCs were isolated using Ficoll-Histopaque density gradient centrifugation and then cryopreserved in the vapor phase of liquid nitrogen. Analytical flow cytometry was used to check the purity and quantity of each magnetically sorted T cell population. Genomic DNA was isolated from every sorted fraction and measured by UV absorbance on a Nanodrop 2000c. Looking up the germline V gene yields CDR1 MGHRA and CDR2 YSYEKL. Counted from cysteine to phenylalanine, this CDR3 has 14 amino acids. Solely the CDR3 DNA is kept, with 42 bases framed from the first base. Relative to germline, V is 1 base shorter and J is 2 bases shorter, with 7 bases between their ends.

This clonotype originated in a man between 18 and 35 years old in good health. The sequencing input was naive CD8+ T cells sorted from blood. The cell subset or site label, as the study defines it: CD45RA+CCR7+. The sequence joins TRBV4-1 to TRBJ2-3, with the D gene not confidently named. The CDR3 has the sequence CASSQALVTDTQYF. In nucleotide form, the sequence is TGCGCCAGCAGCCAAGCCTTAGTCACAGATACGCAGTATTTT.